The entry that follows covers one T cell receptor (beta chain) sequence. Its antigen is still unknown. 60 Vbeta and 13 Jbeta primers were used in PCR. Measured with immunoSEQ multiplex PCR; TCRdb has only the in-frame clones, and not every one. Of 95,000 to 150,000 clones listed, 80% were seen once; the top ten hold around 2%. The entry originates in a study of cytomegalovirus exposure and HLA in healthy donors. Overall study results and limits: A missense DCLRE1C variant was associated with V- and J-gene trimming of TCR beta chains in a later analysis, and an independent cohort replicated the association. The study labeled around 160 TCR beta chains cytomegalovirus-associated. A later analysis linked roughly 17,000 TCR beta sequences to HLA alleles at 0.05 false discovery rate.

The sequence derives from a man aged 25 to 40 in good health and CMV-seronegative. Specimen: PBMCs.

The CDR3 loop is CASSPTPGGTSGNTIYF. DNA for the CDR3: TGTGCCAGCTCGCCGACCCCTGGGGGGACCTCTGGAAACACCATATATTTT. This chain joins TRBV18 and TRBJ1-3, with TRBD1 as a possible D gene (5 bases). The V and J ends lost 6 bases and 0 bases respectively, with 18 bases between them. Germline V gives CDR1 KGHSH, CDR2 LQKENI. The CDR3 sequence is 17 residues long.